This is a list of T cell receptor beta chains from one sample in a study of PD-1 blockade in classical Hodgkin lymphoma. The repertoire was sequenced with immunoSEQ multiplex PCR; TCRdb's copy has only in-frame clones and lacks some. The sample contains approximately 100,000 clones, around 89% of which appear only once. The sequenced sample was peripheral blood mononuclear cells (PBMCs), obtained before the second cycle of nivolumab. Receptor source: a human donor with classical Hodgkin lymphoma. Both conserved end residues are part of each CDR3. The order of the fields is J gene, clone size, V gene, D gene, CDR3 DNA, CDR3 protein. D genes are given only for firm matches. The listing skips clone size in some rows; elsewhere it reads once, few, many or a size class.

j_call: TRBJ1-2
clone_size: once
v_call: TRBV21-1
d_call: NA
cdr3_nt: TGTGCCAGCACAGGACAGAGTATTAACTATGGCTACACCTTC
cdr3_aa: CASTGQSINYGYTF

j_call: TRBJ1-2
clone_size: NA
v_call: TRBV2
d_call: NA
cdr3_nt: TGTGCCAGCAGTGAGACCTGGAGCTATGGCTACACCTTC
cdr3_aa: CASSETWSYGYTF

j_call: TRBJ1-1
clone_size: NA
v_call: TRBV6-5
d_call: NA
cdr3_nt: TGTGCCAGCAGTTCCCCGGCACACGGGAGGACTGAAGCTTTCTTT
cdr3_aa: CASSSPAHGRTEAFF

j_call: TRBJ2-5
clone_size: NA
v_call: TRBV6-1
d_call: NA
cdr3_nt: TGTGCCAGCAGTATGGCATCCCAAGAGACCCAGTACTTC
cdr3_aa: CASSMASQETQYF

j_call: TRBJ1-4
clone_size: NA
v_call: TRBV9
d_call: NA
cdr3_nt: TGTGCCAGCAGCGTAGCGGGGGTCCGTAATGAAAAACTGTTTTTT
cdr3_aa: CASSVAGVRNEKLFF

j_call: TRBJ2-1
clone_size: NA
v_call: TRBV28
d_call: TRBD1
cdr3_nt: TGTGCCAGCAGTTTTGGGACAGGGGGCGCGGGGAATGAGCAGTTCTTC
cdr3_aa: CASSFGTGGAGNEQFF

j_call: TRBJ2-7
clone_size: NA
v_call: TRBV29-1
d_call: NA
cdr3_nt: TGCAGCGTTGAACACCAGAGTCGCTACGAGCAGTACTTC
cdr3_aa: CSVEHQSRYEQYF

j_call: TRBJ2-3
clone_size: NA
v_call: TRBV27
d_call: TRBD2
cdr3_nt: TGTGCCAGCAGTTTGTTGCTAGCGGTAGGCACAGATACGCAGTATTTT
cdr3_aa: CASSLLLAVGTDTQYF

j_call: TRBJ1-2
clone_size: NA
v_call: TRBV30
d_call: NA
cdr3_nt: TGTGCCTGGAGTGTCGGGGGCCGATTCTACACCTTC
cdr3_aa: CAWSVGGRFYTF

j_call: TRBJ2-5
clone_size: NA
v_call: TRBV7-9
d_call: NA
cdr3_nt: TGTGCCAGCAGCCCCCAGTCCCTCGGGGAGACCCAGTACTTC
cdr3_aa: CASSPQSLGETQYF

j_call: TRBJ2-7
clone_size: NA
v_call: TRBV2
d_call: NA
cdr3_nt: TGTGCCAGCAGTTCTCTCAACGAAGACTTATACTACGAGCAGTACTTC
cdr3_aa: CASSSLNEDLYYEQYF

j_call: TRBJ2-5
clone_size: NA
v_call: TRBV5-4
d_call: NA
cdr3_nt: TGTGCCAGCAGACATGCGGGGGCAGGGGAGACCCAGTACTTC
cdr3_aa: CASRHAGAGETQYF

j_call: TRBJ2-3
clone_size: NA
v_call: TRBV5-1
d_call: NA
cdr3_nt: TGCGCCAGCAGCTTGGCGGCTTATGATACGCAGTATTTT
cdr3_aa: CASSLAAYDTQYF

j_call: TRBJ2-7
clone_size: NA
v_call: TRBV6-6
d_call: NA
cdr3_nt: TGTGCCAGCAGTTACCTCAAGGGGCCCTACGAGCAGTACTTC
cdr3_aa: CASSYLKGPYEQYF

j_call: TRBJ1-1
clone_size: NA
v_call: TRBV6-5
d_call: NA
cdr3_nt: TGTGCCAGCAGTCCCCGGGGGAACTGGGAAGCTTTCTTT
cdr3_aa: CASSPRGNWEAFF

j_call: TRBJ1-1
clone_size: NA
v_call: TRBV11-2
d_call: NA
cdr3_nt: TGTGCCAGCAGCCCCCCCCTAGGGGACAAAGAAGCTTTCTTT
cdr3_aa: CASSPPLGDKEAFF

j_call: TRBJ2-3
clone_size: NA
v_call: TRBV6-6
d_call: NA
cdr3_nt: TGTGCCACCCGTCCCGGGGAACCCACAGATACGCAGTATTTT
cdr3_aa: CATRPGEPTDTQYF

j_call: TRBJ1-2
clone_size: NA
v_call: TRBV18
d_call: NA
cdr3_nt: TGTGCCAGCTCATTTGGGACATCCTATGGCTACACCTTC
cdr3_aa: CASSFGTSYGYTF

j_call: TRBJ1-2
clone_size: NA
v_call: TRBV5-1
d_call: TRBD1
cdr3_nt: TGCGCCAGCAGCGGGGGACAGCCCGTGGGGGATAACTATGGCTACACCTTC
cdr3_aa: CASSGGQPVGDNYGYTF

j_call: TRBJ2-5
clone_size: NA
v_call: TRBV7-2
d_call: NA
cdr3_nt: TGTGCCAGCAGCTTAGTCCGGGAGACCCAGTACTTC
cdr3_aa: CASSLVRETQYF

j_call: TRBJ2-3
clone_size: NA
v_call: TRBV5-6
d_call: TRBD2
cdr3_nt: TGTGCCAGCAGCTTGTCCCTAGCGGGGGGGAATGGAGATACGCAGTATTTT
cdr3_aa: CASSLSLAGGNGDTQYF

j_call: TRBJ1-3
clone_size: NA
v_call: TRBV7-9
d_call: NA
cdr3_nt: TGTGCCAGCAGCTTAACCCCCTGGGGACGGAGCTCTGGAAACACCATATATTTT
cdr3_aa: CASSLTPWGRSSGNTIYF

j_call: TRBJ2-1
clone_size: NA
v_call: TRBV7-8
d_call: TRBD2
cdr3_nt: TGTGCCAGCAGCCCGGGCCCGGGGGGGACTAGCGGGGTGGGTGAGCAGTTCTTC
cdr3_aa: CASSPGPGGTSGVGEQFF

j_call: TRBJ2-7
clone_size: NA
v_call: TRBV7-2
d_call: TRBD2
cdr3_nt: TGTGCCAGCAGCTTCGGATTAGCGGGGGGGCTAAATGAGCAGTACTTC
cdr3_aa: CASSFGLAGGLNEQYF

j_call: TRBJ2-7
clone_size: NA
v_call: TRBV6-1
d_call: TRBD1
cdr3_nt: TGTGCCAGCAGTGAACTGGGACAGGGACCCTACGAGCAGTACTTC
cdr3_aa: CASSELGQGPYEQYF

j_call: TRBJ2-7
clone_size: NA
v_call: TRBV29-1
d_call: TRBD2
cdr3_nt: TGCAGCGTTGGGTCAGCGGGGGGGACCTACGAGCAGTACTTC
cdr3_aa: CSVGSAGGTYEQYF

j_call: TRBJ1-4
clone_size: NA
v_call: TRBV9
d_call: TRBD1
cdr3_nt: TGTGCCAGCAGCCCCCAGGGGGCGCGGGCAACTAATGAAAAACTGTTTTTT
cdr3_aa: CASSPQGARATNEKLFF

j_call: TRBJ2-7
clone_size: NA
v_call: TRBV11-2
d_call: NA
cdr3_nt: TGTGCCAGCAGCCCCCGAAAGGGGGCCTACGAGCAGTACTTC
cdr3_aa: CASSPRKGAYEQYF

j_call: TRBJ2-3
clone_size: NA
v_call: TRBV19
d_call: TRBD2
cdr3_nt: TGTGCCAGTAGTACCAGCGGGGGCCCAGATACGCAGTATTTT
cdr3_aa: CASSTSGGPDTQYF

j_call: TRBJ1-3
clone_size: NA
v_call: TRBV28
d_call: NA
cdr3_nt: TGTGCCAGCAACCGGCGTGTATACTCTGGAAACACCATATATTTT
cdr3_aa: CASNRRVYSGNTIYF

j_call: TRBJ1-2
clone_size: NA
v_call: TRBV6-6
d_call: NA
cdr3_nt: TGTGCCAGCAGTTACTCCGGGACCAGCTATGGCTACACCTTC
cdr3_aa: CASSYSGTSYGYTF

j_call: TRBJ2-5
clone_size: once
v_call: TRBV27
d_call: TRBD2
cdr3_nt: TGTGCCAGCAGTTTAAGACTAGCGGGGGGACAAGAGACCCAGTACTTC
cdr3_aa: CASSLRLAGGQETQYF

j_call: TRBJ1-1
clone_size: NA
v_call: TRBV5-8
d_call: NA
cdr3_nt: TGTGCCAGCAGCCGGTCGGGGATCACTGAAGCTTTCTTT
cdr3_aa: CASSRSGITEAFF

j_call: TRBJ1-2
clone_size: NA
v_call: TRBV7-2
d_call: NA
cdr3_nt: TGTGCCAGCAGCTTAGGCCCCTCAAACACCTATGGCTACACCTTC
cdr3_aa: CASSLGPSNTYGYTF

j_call: TRBJ2-7
clone_size: NA
v_call: TRBV19
d_call: NA
cdr3_nt: TGTGCCAGTAGGGGTGAGACGATCGAGCAGTACTTC
cdr3_aa: CASRGETIEQYF

j_call: TRBJ1-1
clone_size: NA
v_call: TRBV4-2
d_call: NA
cdr3_nt: TGTGCCAGCAGCCAAGATTTTACAGTTCCTGAAGCTTTCTTT
cdr3_aa: CASSQDFTVPEAFF

j_call: TRBJ1-2
clone_size: NA
v_call: TRBV28
d_call: NA
cdr3_nt: TGTGCCAGCAGTTTCGGGACGACTCAGGGCTACACCTTC
cdr3_aa: CASSFGTTQGYTF

j_call: TRBJ2-3
clone_size: NA
v_call: TRBV15
d_call: TRBD1
cdr3_nt: TGTGCCACCAGCTGGGCCGGGACAGGGGTTGATACGCAGTATTTT
cdr3_aa: CATSWAGTGVDTQYF

j_call: TRBJ1-6
clone_size: few
v_call: TRBV19
d_call: NA
cdr3_nt: TGTGCCTCCTGGGGGGGCAGGTCGAGGAGCTCCTATAATTCACCCCTCCACTTT
cdr3_aa: CASWGGRSRSSYNSPLHF

j_call: TRBJ1-2
clone_size: NA
v_call: TRBV27
d_call: NA
cdr3_nt: TGTGCCAGCAGTTTATATAGGGGGAACTACACCTTC
cdr3_aa: CASSLYRGNYTF

j_call: TRBJ2-5
clone_size: NA
v_call: TRBV30
d_call: TRBD2
cdr3_nt: TGTACCTGGAGGAGGACTAGCCAGGGAGGGACCCAGTACTTC
cdr3_aa: CTWRRTSQGGTQYF

j_call: TRBJ1-1
clone_size: NA
v_call: TRBV6-6
d_call: NA
cdr3_nt: TGTGCCAGCAGCTTCGACAGACTCACTGAAGCTTTCTTT
cdr3_aa: CASSFDRLTEAFF

j_call: TRBJ2-7
clone_size: NA
v_call: TRBV6-5
d_call: TRBD2
cdr3_nt: TGTGCCAGCAGGCGACTAGCGGGCAACTACGAGCAGTACTTC
cdr3_aa: CASRRLAGNYEQYF

j_call: TRBJ1-4
clone_size: once
v_call: TRBV18
d_call: NA
cdr3_nt: TGTGCCAGCTCGCCAGGGGCTGGGGAAAAACTGTTTTTT
cdr3_aa: CASSPGAGEKLFF

j_call: TRBJ2-2
clone_size: NA
v_call: TRBV6-1
d_call: NA
cdr3_nt: TGTGCCAGCATCCCCCGGGGAAACACCGGGGAGCTGTTTTTT
cdr3_aa: CASIPRGNTGELFF